This paragraph covers one T cell receptor beta chain sequence. Its antigen remains unknown. This sample's time point: baseline pretreatment blood. Treatment indicated: 15 Gy SBRT to primary tumor, nephrectomy 4 weeks later. Here immunoSEQ multiplex PCR was the method, and the copy in TCRdb shows in-frame clones only, minus some. This repertoire shows 100,000 to 150,000 clones, around 84% found once; its top ten account for about 3%. The sample originates from a study of radiation and T cells in renal cell carcinoma. Turning to the study itself: Nephrectomy followed 15 Gy stereotactic body radiation by 4 weeks. Findings and limits, study-wide: In blood, top tumor clones expanded by 2 weeks, shrinking by 4.

Germline CDR1 SEHNR, CDR2 FQNEAQ (reference sequence). Trimming took off 1 base at V and 9 bases at J, with 15 bases between the two ends. CDR3 length equals 14 residues. The source of this sequence is a woman in her sixties or seventies with renal cell carcinoma. Sequencing used blood, obtained from a patient whose treatment included radiotherapy and nephrectomy. The rearrangement uses TRBV7-9 and TRBJ1-2; D perhaps matches TRBD1 (6 bases). The DNA for the CDR3 is TGTGCCAGCAGCTTAGACCGGGACACCCAGAGCTACACCTTC. As protein: CASSLDRDTQSYTF.